Presented here are 4 T cell receptor beta chains from one specimen sequenced in a study of shared clonotypes between healthy human individuals. Clones were read by immunoSEQ multiplex PCR, and TCRdb kept only the in-frame ones, dropping some. The table includes a few million clones, 93% detected once. CD45RO-negative cells were positively selected for CCR7, leaving out terminally differentiated effector memory CD45RA+ cells. Material for sequencing was naive CD8+ T cells from PBMCs. The receptor source for this set is a man between 18 and 35 years old in good health. Some clones in this sample may be carry-over from other donors' samples.

Concerning this clone itself: This same CDR3 is encoded by further DNA sequences in the sample. The chain combines TRBV11-2 with TRBJ1-5; a possible D gene is TRBD1 (5 bases). Trimming took 6 bases from V and 0 from J, leaving 12 bases between them. CDR1 is SGHAT, CDR2 FQNNGV, per germline. CDR3 length equals 15 residues. For the CDR3, the DNA is TGTGCCAGCAGTTTGGGACGAAATAGCAATCAGCCCCAGCATTTT. It is translated as CASSLGRNSNQPQHF.

V usage is TRBV7-2 and J usage is TRBJ1-5; D not resolved. The V and J ends lost 2 bases and 5 bases respectively, with 4 bases between them. Germline CDR1 is SGHTA and CDR2 is FQGNSA. This CDR3 has 12 amino acids. CDR3: CASSLNHQPQHF. CDR3 bases: TGTGCCAGCAGCTTAAACCATCAGCCCCAGCATTTT.

The chain is built from TRBV9 and TRBJ2-1, with 8 bases fitting TRBD2. The CDR3 runs to 15 residues. J was trimmed by 0 bases and V by 4 bases; bases with no gene match: 3. CDR1 and CDR2 (germline): SGDLS, YYNGEE. The CDR3 region is CASSTGRASYNEQFF. Written as DNA, the CDR3 is TGTGCCAGCAGCACCGGGAGGGCCTCCTACAATGAGCAGTTCTTC.

CDR3 nucleotides: TGTGCCAGCAGCCCGGGCCAGAACCCCTACGAGCAGTACTTC. Its protein is CASSPGQNPYEQYF. The chain employs TRBV7-6 and TRBJ2-7; D remains unclear. The CDR3 has 14 amino acids. Looked up from germline, CDR1 is SGHVS and CDR2 is FNYEAQ. Trimming took 5 bases from V and 2 from J, leaving 13 bases between them.